This TCR beta chain came from a study of monozygotic twins with cystic fibrosis. Findings and caveats of the study: Median Simpson clonality of approximately 0.01 suggested naive T cells predominated. In 13 of 16 pairs, V gene usage was closest to the co-twin's.

CDR1 and CDR2 (germline): DFQATT, SNEGSKA (reference sequence). This CDR3 has 10 residues. Trimming stripped 6 bases from V and 1 base from J, with 3 bases between. A remark on this clone: The antigen is unknown.

The protocol was immunoSEQ multiplex PCR, while the TCRdb copy is restricted to in-frame clones and leaves out a portion. The table shows 20,000 or so clones, with approximately 90% occurring only once. The receptor's source is a woman aged 25 to 39 with cystic fibrosis. Specimen: blood. The V and J genes are TRBV20-1 and TRBJ1-2, with D unresolved. Written as DNA, the CDR3 is TGCAGTGCGGATAACTATGGCTACACCTTC. Translating gives CSADNYGYTF.